These 9 T cell receptor beta chains were sequenced from one sample in a study of cytomegalovirus exposure and HLA in healthy donors. Primers included in the PCR were 60 Vbeta and 13 Jbeta primers. Generated by immunoSEQ multiplex PCR, the TCRdb table keeps only in-frame clones and is missing some. The table includes about 140,000 clones, roughly three quarters detected once. The source material was PBMCs. Receptors originate from a woman in her 30s in good health and CMV-seronegative.

The chain uses TRBV5-1 and TRBJ1-3; perhaps TRBD1 as D (6 bases). The CDR3 runs 16 residues. With 4 bases removed from V and 0 bases from J, the gap between germline ends came to 14 bases. Germline V gene lookup returns CDR1 SGHRS and CDR2 YFSETQ. CDR3 loop: CASSPGQSFSGNTIYF. The CDR3 DNA follows: TGCGCCAGCAGCCCCGGACAGTCCTTCTCTGGAAACACCATATATTTT.

In its sample, this clone was seen a few times. The rearrangement joins TRBV7-2 to TRBJ1-2, with D hard to call. V shed 5 bases and J shed 10 bases, with 14 bases lying between them. The germline V gene encodes CDR1 SGHTA and CDR2 FQGNSA. This CDR3 contains 12 residues. In DNA form, the CDR3 reads TGTGCCAGCAGCCTCGGGGATCGAATCTACACCTTC. This sequence encodes CASSLGDRIYTF.

This clone was detected a few times. CDR3 in amino acids: CASSWTRLGDHQYF. The CDR3 DNA reads TGTGCCTCTTCGTGGACTAGACTAGGGGACCACCAGTACTTC. The J gene is TRBJ2-5, the V gene TRBV30; 7 bases line up with TRBD2. Germline CDR1 and CDR2: GTSNPN and SVGIG (reference sequence). The trim removed 7 bases at V and 10 bases at J, leaving 18 bases unmatched. The CDR3 consists of 14 residues.

This chain links TRBV7-3 with TRBJ2-1; 8 nucleotides line up with TRBD2. There are 16 residues in the CDR3. The junction had 10 bases not matched to a gene; V was cut back by 5 bases and J by 4 bases. Per the germline V gene, CDR1 is SGHTA and CDR2 is FQGTGA. CDR3 bases: TGTGCCAGCAGCCCGGGGGGTAGCGGGAATTACAATGAGCAGTTCTTC. Residues: CASSPGGSGNYNEQFF.

The chain employs TRBV6-5 and TRBJ2-3, with no clear D. There are 12 residues in the CDR3. Per germline, CDR1 MNHEY and CDR2 SVGAGI. V lost 8 bases, J lost 2 bases, and 8 bases lay in between. The CDR3 coding sequence is TGTGCCAGCCATTCTAACACAGATACGCAGTATTTT. Residues: CASHSNTDTQYF.

The chain recombines TRBV5-1 with TRBJ2-5; 8 bases are a match to TRBD1. Unmatched junction bases numbered 7, after V lost 4 bases and J lost 5 bases. Looked up from germline, CDR1 is SGHRS and CDR2 is YFSETQ. CDR3 length equals 14 residues. The CDR3 coding sequence is TGCGCCAGCAGCCCAACAGGGGGGAGGGAGACCCAGTACTTC. This translates into CASSPTGGRETQYF.

The table lists this clone with a few counts. The V gene is TRBV28, the J gene TRBJ2-3, with D tentatively TRBD1 (5 bases). This CDR3 comprises 13 residues. From germline, CDR1 is MDHEN and CDR2 SYDVKM. Trimming left V 2 bases short and J 4 bases short, with 7 bases between. The CDR3 DNA reads as TGTGCCAGCAGTTTACCCAGGGCAGATACGCAGTATTTT. Amino acid sequence: CASSLPRADTQYF.

The CDR3 DNA reads TGTGCCAGCAGCGGGACTATCCAATACAATGAGCAGTTCTTC. This translates into CASSGTIQYNEQFF. The genes are TRBV9 and TRBJ2-1; maybe TRBD2 (6 bases). Germline-derived CDR1 and CDR2 are SGDLS and YYNGEE. The CDR3 is 14 residues long. V lost 3 bases and J 4 bases, leaving 11 bases between the germline ends.

The chain joins TRBV2 to TRBJ1-3; 8 bases are shared with TRBD1. V lost 7 bases and J lost 7; bases outside the gene matches: 6. Germline V CDR1 and CDR2: SNHLY, FYNNEI. This CDR3 comprises 13 residues. This chain's CDR3 is CASTMDRANTIYF. As DNA, the CDR3 is TGTGCCAGCACTATGGACAGGGCCAACACCATATATTTT.